The 5 T cell receptor beta chains presented below share a single source sample, sequenced in a study of naive CD8 T cells in extremely preterm neonates. Elective cesarean births at about 35-42 weeks, without labor or membrane rupture, supplied the cord blood. The method was immunoSEQ multiplex PCR; TCRdb's version includes in-frame clones alone and lacks a portion of them. Counted here are approximately 7,000 clones, about 90% occurring once; the ten biggest clones make up 0.47%. The source material was naive CD8+ T cells from cord blood. Receptors originate from a newborn in good health.

The CDR3, as DNA: TGCGCCAGCAGTCAATCTGGTTCGCGACTTTACGAGCAGTACTTC. Translating it yields CASSQSGSRLYEQYF. The chain couples TRBV23-1 to TRBJ2-7; D call uncertain. TRBV23-1 is labeled an ORF, and its function is uncertain. This CDR3 has 15 residues. V lost 0 bases and J lost 4, with 13 bases in between.

The chain links TRBV5-4 to TRBJ1-5; D unclear. The CDR3 runs to 14 residues. V lost 4 bases and J 3 bases, leaving 11 bases between the germline ends. Germline V CDR1 and CDR2: SGHNT, YYREEE (reference sequence). CDR3 residues: CASSLDGFNQPQHF. The CDR3 DNA follows: TGTGCCAGCAGCCTGGACGGGTTCAATCAGCCCCAGCATTTT.

V is TRBV28 and J is TRBJ2-7, with D perhaps matching TRBD1 (6 bases). Germline V gene sequence: CDR1 MDHEN, CDR2 SYDVKM. V was clipped by 8 bases and J by 2 bases, with 19 bases between them. The CDR3 covers 15 residues. The CDR3 DNA reads as TGTGCCAGCCCCCCTGACAGGAGCCCCCCCTACGAGCAGTACTTC. It yields the protein CASPPDRSPPYEQYF. Using reference TRBV28 and TRBJ2-7 for the parts outside the CDR3, the full variable domain is DVKVTQSSRYLVKRTGEKVFLECVQDMDHENMFWYRQDPGLGLRLIYFSYDVKMKEKGDIPEGYSVSREKKERFSLILESASTNQTSMYLCASPPDRSPPYEQYFGPGTRLTVT.

The V gene is TRBV11-2, the J gene TRBJ1-1; 7 bases line up with TRBD1. CDR3 length: 12 residues. CDR1 is SGHAT and CDR2 is FQNNGV in the germline V gene. The V gene end was trimmed by 3 bases and the J gene end by 11 bases; junction bases not matched to a gene: 6. CDR3 protein: CASSFDRERAFF. The CDR3 DNA follows: TGTGCCAGCAGCTTCGACAGGGAGAGGGCTTTCTTT.

This clone was observed once. The chain carries TRBV19 and TRBJ2-1, with 14 bases that match TRBD2. Germline CDR1 is LNHDA and CDR2 is SQIVND (reference sequence). V dropped 3 bases and J dropped 4; count of bases not matched to a gene: 8. There are 18 residues in the CDR3. This chain's CDR3 is CASSIGLAGGALYNEQFF. In DNA form, the CDR3 reads TGTGCCAGTAGTATCGGACTAGCGGGAGGTGCCCTATACAATGAGCAGTTCTTC.